This is a list of T cell receptor beta chains from one sample in a study of sequential checkpoint blockade in melanoma. The protocol was immunoSEQ multiplex PCR, while the TCRdb copy is restricted to in-frame clones and leaves out a portion. Of 1,800 or so clones listed, under 20% were seen once; the top ten hold roughly 8.2%. The source material was tumor tissue (inferred from file names), sampled from a patient given nivolumab and ipilimumab in sequence. These receptors were taken from a human donor with melanoma. CDR3s include the opening cysteine and the closing phenylalanine or tryptophan. The D gene is left open where the match is weak. Where a row states a size, it is once, few, many or the class of an expanded clone; other rows omit it.

J gene | clone size | V gene | D gene | CDR3 DNA | CDR3 protein
TRBJ2-7 | - | TRBV6-8 | TRBD2 | TGTGCCATCAAAGGGACTAGCGGCGAGCAGTACTTC | CAIKGTSGEQYF
TRBJ2-3 | few | TRBV6-8 | TRBD2 | TGTGCCAGCAGTTCGAATAGCGGGGATGATACGCAGTATTTT | CASSSNSGDDTQYF
TRBJ1-4 | medium-sized | TRBV9 | - | TGTGCCAGCAGCGTAAAAGGAGCAACTAATGAAAAACTGTTTTTT | CASSVKGATNEKLFF
TRBJ2-7 | - | TRBV11-3 | TRBD2 | TGTGCCAGCAGCTTAGGGCCTAGCGGGGGCTACGAGCAGTACTTC | CASSLGPSGGYEQYF
TRBJ1-1 | - | TRBV19 | - | TGTGCCAGCCGTTTATACATGAACACTGAAGCTTTCTTT | CASRLYMNTEAFF
TRBJ1-2 | large | TRBV6-8 | TRBD1 | TGTGCCAGCGGGATCGACAGGGAACGCTATGGCTACACCTTC | CASGIDRERYGYTF
TRBJ2-7 | few | TRBV6-8 | - | TGTGCCAGCAGTCGGGACGGCTCCTACGAGCAGTACTTC | CASSRDGSYEQYF
TRBJ1-5 | medium-sized | TRBV11-3 | - | TGTGCCAGCAGCTTGCGGTCAGTGGATCAGCCCCAGCATTTT | CASSLRSVDQPQHF
TRBJ2-3 | medium-sized | TRBV28 | - | TGTGCCAGCAGTCCCCCCGTGGTTGATACGCAGTATTTT | CASSPPVVDTQYF
TRBJ2-3 | - | TRBV30 | - | TGTGCCTGGTGGGCCCCCAGTGATACGCAGTATTTT | CAWWAPSDTQYF
TRBJ1-4 | few | TRBV11-3 | - | TGTGCCAGCAGCTCCTCCGGTGGAGGGGGGGCGCGTAATGAAAAACTGTTTTTT | CASSSSGGGGARNEKLFF
TRBJ1-5 | - | TRBV5-1 | - | TGCGCCAGCAGCTGGGGTAGTGGTGGGAATAATCAGCCCCAGCATTTT | CASSWGSGGNNQPQHF
TRBJ1-3 | few | TRBV28 | - | TGTGCCAGCAGTTTCGCGGACAACTCACCCTCTGGAAACACCATATATTTT | CASSFADNSPSGNTIYF
TRBJ2-1 | few | TRBV18 | - | TGTGCCAGCTCACCAGGGGAGTACAATGAGCAGTTCTTC | CASSPGEYNEQFF
TRBJ2-7 | few | TRBV30 | - | TGTGCCTGGAGTGCTTCTGGACCACTCGAGCAGTACTTC | CAWSASGPLEQYF
TRBJ1-2 | - | TRBV30 | - | TGTGCCTGGAGTGTAGGGCAGGGTGGGCGGAGTGGCTACACCTTC | CAWSVGQGGRSGYTF
TRBJ2-3 | medium-sized | TRBV11-3 | TRBD2 | TGTGCCAGCAGCTTCTCCGGGACTAGCAACGCAGATACGCAGTATTTT | CASSFSGTSNADTQYF
TRBJ1-2 | medium-sized | TRBV11-3 | - | TGTGCCAGCAGCTTCTCTTATCCGGTGACCACTAACTATGGCTACACCTTC | CASSFSYPVTTNYGYTF
TRBJ2-3 | few | TRBV28 | TRBD2 | TGTGCCAGCAGTTTGTCCCCTGTAGGACTAGCGGGGGGCAGAGATACGCAGTATTTT | CASSLSPVGLAGGRDTQYF
TRBJ2-4 | few | TRBV11-3 | - | TGTGCCAGCAGACTTGGGGCAGGGGCAAACATTCAGTACTTC | CASRLGAGANIQYF
TRBJ1-2 | - | TRBV25-1 | TRBD1 | TGTGCCAGCAAGTACCGGGACAGGGCATATGGCTACACCTTC | CASKYRDRAYGYTF
TRBJ2-1 | - | TRBV10-2 | - | TGCGCCAGCAGCGACGGGGACAATGAGCAGTTCTTC | CASSDGDNEQFF
TRBJ1-6 | few | TRBV6-8 | - | TGTGCCAGCAGTTACCGACCGAGCTCCTATAATTCACCCCTCCACTTT | CASSYRPSSYNSPLHF
TRBJ2-7 | few | TRBV19 | - | TGTGCCAGTAGTACCAGGGGTGCCGAGCAGTACTTC | CASSTRGAEQYF
TRBJ1-5 | few | TRBV6-8 | - | TGTGCCAGCAGTCGTACAGGGCTCACCCAGCCCCAGCATTTT | CASSRTGLTQPQHF
TRBJ1-1 | medium-sized | TRBV9 | - | TGTGCCAGCAGCGAGGAGCCCCCGGGGATGAACACTGAAGCTTTCTTT | CASSEEPPGMNTEAFF
TRBJ1-2 | - | TRBV28 | TRBD1 | TGTGCCAGCAGTTTTTTGGGCCTGGGGAGACAGGGGATAGGGGGCTACACCTTC | CASSFLGLGRQGIGGYTF
TRBJ2-5 | many | TRBV23-1 | - | TGCGCCAGCAGCTCTTTGGGTGGGGAGACCCAGTACTTC | CASSSLGGETQYF
TRBJ1-3 | - | TRBV28 | - | TGTGCCAGCAGCACGTGGGGCTCTGGAAACACCATATATTTT | CASSTWGSGNTIYF
TRBJ1-1 | medium-sized | TRBV25-1 | - | TGTGCCAGCAGTGAATATGGTAGGATCACTGAAGCTTTCTTT | CASSEYGRITEAFF
TRBJ2-7 | - | TRBV5-1 | - | TGCGCCAGCAGTGGTTCGGGTTACTCCTACGAGCAGTACTTC | CASSGSGYSYEQYF
TRBJ2-6 | - | TRBV25-1 | TRBD2 | TGTGCCAGCAGTGACCGGGGGGCTGGGGCCAACGTCCTGACTTTC | CASSDRGAGANVLTF
TRBJ1-5 | large | TRBV6-8 | - | TGTGCCAGCAGTGACCTGACGTCGGGGTACAATCAGCCCCAGCATTTT | CASSDLTSGYNQPQHF
TRBJ1-1 | medium-sized | TRBV9 | - | TGTGCCAGCAGCGTAGCAGGTTTGAACACTGAAGCTTTCTTT | CASSVAGLNTEAFF
TRBJ2-7 | many | TRBV2 | - | TGTGCCAGCAGTGAGTCGGGGGCTGGGGGCTACGAGCAGTACTTC | CASSESGAGGYEQYF
TRBJ2-1 | few | TRBV30 | TRBD2 | TGTGCCTGGAGTGCCCTAGCGGGTGGGTTAGGCAATGAGCAGTTCTTC | CAWSALAGGLGNEQFF
TRBJ2-3 | medium-sized | TRBV9 | - | TGTGCCAGCAGTACGGGCGTCGGGGCAGATACGCAGTATTTT | CASSTGVGADTQYF
TRBJ2-5 | many | TRBV9 | - | TGTGCCAGCAGCGAGGGGCCAGGATGGGAAGAGACCCAGTACTTC | CASSEGPGWEETQYF
TRBJ2-3 | medium-sized | TRBV11-3 | - | TGTGCCAGCAGCTTATATAGGTACACAGATACGCAGTATTTT | CASSLYRYTDTQYF
TRBJ2-1 | medium-sized | TRBV6-8 | TRBD1 | TGTGCCAGCAGTGGGGACAGGGTAGGGCAGTTCTTC | CASSGDRVGQFF
TRBJ2-7 | - | TRBV19 | TRBD1 | TGTGCCAGTAAAGGGGGACAGGGGATGACCTACGAGCAGTACTTC | CASKGGQGMTYEQYF
TRBJ1-1 | - | TRBV6-8 | - | TGTGCCAGCCTAGACCCTAACACTGAAGCTTTCTTT | CASLDPNTEAFF
TRBJ1-3 | few | TRBV29-1 | - | TGCAGCGTTGGGACAGCGGGGAACACCATATATTTT | CSVGTAGNTIYF
TRBJ1-5 | - | TRBV6-8 | - | TGTGCCAGCGGGGATGGCGAGAGTCAGCCCCAGCATTTT | CASGDGESQPQHF
TRBJ1-2 | - | TRBV10-2 | - | TGCGCCAGCTCCCAATCAGACTATGGCTACACCTTC | CASSQSDYGYTF
TRBJ2-2 | medium-sized | TRBV11-3 | - | TGTGCCAGCAGCTTAGATGGGACAACACGCACCGGGGAGCTGTTTTTT | CASSLDGTTRTGELFF
TRBJ2-3 | - | TRBV6-8 | TRBD1 | TGTGCCAGCAGTTACTGGGACAGCCCTATAGATACGCAGTATTTT | CASSYWDSPIDTQYF
TRBJ2-3 | - | TRBV28 | - | TGTGCCAGCAGTCCCCGTTTCCAGACAGTCAGCACAGATACGCAGTATTTT | CASSPRFQTVSTDTQYF
TRBJ1-2 | few | TRBV6-8 | - | TGTGCCAGCAGTTACTCGGGTAGGGGAGTTGGCTACACCTTC | CASSYSGRGVGYTF
TRBJ2-3 | - | TRBV30 | - | TGTGCCTGGAGTGTGGGCGTTCTAGATACGCAGTATTTT | CAWSVGVLDTQYF
TRBJ1-4 | few | TRBV4-1 | - | TGCGCCAGCAGCCAAGGGCCCCGCGCAGGGCCTAATGAAAAACTGTTTTTT | CASSQGPRAGPNEKLFF
TRBJ1-5 | large | TRBV11-3 | TRBD1 | TGTGCCAGCAGCTCGACAGGGGCGGGCAATCAGCCCCAGCATTTT | CASSSTGAGNQPQHF
TRBJ2-5 | few | TRBV6-8 | - | TGTGCCAGCAGTTACTCGAGGCAGGTACAAGAGACCCAGTACTTC | CASSYSRQVQETQYF
TRBJ1-4 | - | TRBV5-1 | TRBD1 | TGCGCCAGCAGCTCCAGTACAGGGGGCGAAGAAAAACTGTTTTTT | CASSSSTGGEEKLFF
TRBJ2-7 | medium-sized | TRBV4-1 | TRBD2 | TGCGCCAGCAGCCAATATCCGACTAGCGGGGCCTACGAGCAGTACTTC | CASSQYPTSGAYEQYF
TRBJ2-1 | medium-sized | TRBV6-8 | - | TGTGCCAGCACCCCAAATGGGGGATTTCAGTTCTTC | CASTPNGGFQFF
TRBJ1-1 | - | TRBV18 | - | TGTGCCAGCTCACCCGCCCCGCCTCCCGGGAACACTGAAGCTTTCTTT | CASSPAPPPGNTEAFF
TRBJ2-5 | few | TRBV14 | - | TGTGCCAGCAGCCTTCTCCGAGGGGCGTCTGAGACCCAGTACTTC | CASSLLRGASETQYF
TRBJ2-7 | - | TRBV18 | - | TGTGCCAGCTCACTTGAGGGGGCGGGGGCGACCTACGAGCAGTACTTC | CASSLEGAGATYEQYF